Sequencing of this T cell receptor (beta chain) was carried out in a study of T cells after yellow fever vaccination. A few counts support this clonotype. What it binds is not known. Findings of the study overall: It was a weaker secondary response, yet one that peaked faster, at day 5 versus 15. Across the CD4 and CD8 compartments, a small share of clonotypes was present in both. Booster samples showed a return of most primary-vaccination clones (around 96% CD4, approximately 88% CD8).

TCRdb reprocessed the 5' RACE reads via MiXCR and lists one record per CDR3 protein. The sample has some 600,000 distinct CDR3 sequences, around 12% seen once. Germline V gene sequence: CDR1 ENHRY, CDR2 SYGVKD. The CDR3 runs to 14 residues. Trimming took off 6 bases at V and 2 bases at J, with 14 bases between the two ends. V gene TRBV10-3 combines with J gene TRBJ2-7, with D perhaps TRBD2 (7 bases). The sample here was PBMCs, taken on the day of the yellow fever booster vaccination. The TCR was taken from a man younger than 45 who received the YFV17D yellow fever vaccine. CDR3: CAISGGGGTYEQYF. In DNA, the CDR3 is TGTGCCATCAGCGGCGGGGGCGGGACCTACGAGCAGTACTTC.